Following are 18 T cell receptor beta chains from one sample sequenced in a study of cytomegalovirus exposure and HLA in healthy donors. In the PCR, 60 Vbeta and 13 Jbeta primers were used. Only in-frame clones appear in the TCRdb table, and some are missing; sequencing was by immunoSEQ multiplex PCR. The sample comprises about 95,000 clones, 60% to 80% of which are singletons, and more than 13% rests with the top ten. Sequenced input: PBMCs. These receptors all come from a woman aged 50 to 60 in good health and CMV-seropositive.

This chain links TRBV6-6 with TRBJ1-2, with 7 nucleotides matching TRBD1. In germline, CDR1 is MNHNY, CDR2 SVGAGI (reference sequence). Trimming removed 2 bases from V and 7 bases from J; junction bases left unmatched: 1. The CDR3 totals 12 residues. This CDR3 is CASSYPGGGYTF. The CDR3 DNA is TGTGCCAGCAGTTACCCAGGGGGTGGCTACACCTTC.

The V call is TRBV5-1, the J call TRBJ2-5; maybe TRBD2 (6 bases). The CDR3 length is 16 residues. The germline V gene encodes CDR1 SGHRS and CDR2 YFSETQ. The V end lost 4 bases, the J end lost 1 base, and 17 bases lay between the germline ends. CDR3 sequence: CASSPWTKEGQETQYF. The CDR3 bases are TGCGCCAGCAGCCCCTGGACCAAGGAGGGCCAAGAGACCCAGTACTTC. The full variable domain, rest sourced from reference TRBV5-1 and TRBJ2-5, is KAGVTQTPRYLIKTRGQQVTLSCSPISGHRSVSWYQQTPGQGLQFLFEYFSETQRNKGNFPGRFSGRQFSNSRSEMNVSTLELGDSALYLCASSPWTKEGQETQYFGPGTRLLVL.

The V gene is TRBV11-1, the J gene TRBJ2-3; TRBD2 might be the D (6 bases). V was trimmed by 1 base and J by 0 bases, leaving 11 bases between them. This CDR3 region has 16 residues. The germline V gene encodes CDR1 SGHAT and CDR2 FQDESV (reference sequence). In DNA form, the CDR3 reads TGTGCCAGCAGCTTAGGGACTACCTCTAGCACAGATACGCAGTATTTT. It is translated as CASSLGTTSSTDTQYF. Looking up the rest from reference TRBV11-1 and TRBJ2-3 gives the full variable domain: EAEVAQSPRYKITEKSQAVAFWCDPISGHATLYWYRQILGQGPELLVQFQDESVVDDSQLPKDRFSAERLKGVDSTLKIQPAELGDSAMYLCASSLGTTSSTDTQYFGPGTRLTVL.

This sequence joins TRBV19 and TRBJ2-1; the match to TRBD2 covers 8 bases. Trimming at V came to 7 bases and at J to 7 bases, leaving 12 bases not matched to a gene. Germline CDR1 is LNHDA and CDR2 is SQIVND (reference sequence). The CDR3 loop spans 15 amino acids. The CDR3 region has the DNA TGTGCCAGTATGACTTTTGGCGGGAGGATGAATGAGCAGTTCTTC. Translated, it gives CASMTFGGRMNEQFF.

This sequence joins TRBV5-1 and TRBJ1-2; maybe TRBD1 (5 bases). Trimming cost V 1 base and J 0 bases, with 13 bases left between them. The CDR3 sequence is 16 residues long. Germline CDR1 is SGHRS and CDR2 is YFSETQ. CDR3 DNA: TGCGCCAGCAGCTTGCTGTCAGAAGGGGCTAACTATGGCTACACCTTC. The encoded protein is CASSLLSEGANYGYTF.

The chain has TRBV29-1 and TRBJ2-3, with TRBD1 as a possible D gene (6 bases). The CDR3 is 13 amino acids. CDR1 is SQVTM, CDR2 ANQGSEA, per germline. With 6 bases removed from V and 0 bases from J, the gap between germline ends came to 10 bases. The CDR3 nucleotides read TGCAGCGTGATGGGGGCTAGCACAGATACGCAGTATTTT. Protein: CSVMGASTDTQYF.

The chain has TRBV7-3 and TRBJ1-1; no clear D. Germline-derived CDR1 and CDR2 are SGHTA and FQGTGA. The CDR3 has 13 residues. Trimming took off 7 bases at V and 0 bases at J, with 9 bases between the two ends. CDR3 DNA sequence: TGTGCCAGCACCCAGTTTATGAACACTGAAGCTTTCTTT. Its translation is CASTQFMNTEAFF.

Here the CDR3 reads CASSLLAGSTDTQYF. CDR3 in DNA: TGTGCCAGCAGTTTGCTAGCGGGAAGCACAGATACGCAGTATTTT. The genes are TRBV28 and TRBJ2-3, with TRBD2 matching 9 bases. Trimming took 3 bases from V and 0 from J; bases not matched to a gene: 1. There are 15 residues in the CDR3. Germline V gives CDR1 MDHEN, CDR2 SYDVKM. The full variable domain, with the rest looked up from reference TRBV28 and TRBJ2-3, is DVKVTQSSRYLVKRTGEKVFLECVQDMDHENMFWYRQDPGLGLRLIYFSYDVKMKEKGDIPEGYSVSREKKERFSLILESASTNQTSMYLCASSLLAGSTDTQYFGPGTRLTVL.

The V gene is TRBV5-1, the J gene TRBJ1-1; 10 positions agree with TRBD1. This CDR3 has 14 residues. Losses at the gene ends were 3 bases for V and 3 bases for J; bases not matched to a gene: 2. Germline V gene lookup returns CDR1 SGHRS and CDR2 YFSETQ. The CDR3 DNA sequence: TGCGCCAGCAGCTGGGACAGGGGAGACACTGAAGCTTTCTTT. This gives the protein CASSWDRGDTEAFF.

CDR3 loop: CASSLGYSSYNEQFF. CDR3 DNA: TGTGCCAGCAGCTTGGGCTACAGCTCCTACAATGAGCAGTTCTTC. The chain employs TRBV5-8 and TRBJ2-1; no definite D call. Germline V lookup: CDR1 SGHTS, CDR2 YDEGEE. This CDR3 has 15 residues. The V end lost 0 bases, the J end lost 0 bases, and 7 bases lay between the germline ends. The whole variable domain, remainder taken from reference TRBV5-8 and TRBJ2-1, is EAGVTQSPTHLIKTRGQQATLRCSPISGHTSVYWYQQALGLGLQFLLWYDEGEERNRGNFPPRFSGRQFPNYSSELNVNALELEDSALYLCASSLGYSSYNEQFFGPGTRLTVL.

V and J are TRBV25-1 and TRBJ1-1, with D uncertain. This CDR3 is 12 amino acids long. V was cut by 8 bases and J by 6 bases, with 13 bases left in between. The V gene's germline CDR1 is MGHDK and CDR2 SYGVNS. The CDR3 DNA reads TGTGCCAGCTCTGGACTCGACCCTGAAGCTTTCTTT. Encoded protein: CASSGLDPEAFF.

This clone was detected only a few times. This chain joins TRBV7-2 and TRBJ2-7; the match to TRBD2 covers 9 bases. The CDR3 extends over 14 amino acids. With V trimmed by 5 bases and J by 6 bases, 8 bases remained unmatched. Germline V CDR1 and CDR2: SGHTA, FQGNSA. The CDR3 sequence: CASSISSGATEQYF. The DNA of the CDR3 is TGTGCCAGCAGCATCTCTAGCGGGGCGACCGAGCAGTACTTC.

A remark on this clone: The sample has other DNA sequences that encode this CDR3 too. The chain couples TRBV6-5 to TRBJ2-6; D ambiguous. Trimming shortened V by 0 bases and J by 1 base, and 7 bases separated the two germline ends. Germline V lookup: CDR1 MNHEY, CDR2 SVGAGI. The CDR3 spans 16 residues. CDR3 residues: CASSYSPPSGANVLTF. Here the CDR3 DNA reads TGTGCCAGCAGTTACTCTCCCCCTTCTGGGGCCAACGTCCTGACTTTC.

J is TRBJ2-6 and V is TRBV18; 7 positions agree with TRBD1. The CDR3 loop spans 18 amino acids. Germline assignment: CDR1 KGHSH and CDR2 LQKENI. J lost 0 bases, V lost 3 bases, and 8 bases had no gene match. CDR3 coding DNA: TGTGCCAGCTCACCTATGGGACAGACGAGCTCTGGGGCCAACGTCCTGACTTTC. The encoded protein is CASSPMGQTSSGANVLTF.

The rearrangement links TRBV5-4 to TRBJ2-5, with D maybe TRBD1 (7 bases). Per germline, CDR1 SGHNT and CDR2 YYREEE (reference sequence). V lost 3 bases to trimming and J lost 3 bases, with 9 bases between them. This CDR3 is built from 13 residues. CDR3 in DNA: TGTGCCAGCAGCTCCAGGGGGGAAGAGACCCAGTACTTC. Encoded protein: CASSSRGEETQYF.

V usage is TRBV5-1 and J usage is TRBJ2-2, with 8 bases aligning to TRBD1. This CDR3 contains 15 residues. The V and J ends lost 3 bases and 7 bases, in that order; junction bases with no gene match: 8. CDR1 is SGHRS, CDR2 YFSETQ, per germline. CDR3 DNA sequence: TGCGCCAGCAGCTATGACGGCACAGGGGGCGGGGAGCTGTTTTTT. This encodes CASSYDGTGGGELFF.

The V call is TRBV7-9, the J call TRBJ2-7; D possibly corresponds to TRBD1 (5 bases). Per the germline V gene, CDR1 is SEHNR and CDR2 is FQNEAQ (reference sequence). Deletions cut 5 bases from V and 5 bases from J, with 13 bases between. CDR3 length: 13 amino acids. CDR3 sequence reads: CASSPSGSDEQYF. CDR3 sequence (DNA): TGTGCCAGCAGCCCCTCAGGGTCCGACGAGCAGTACTTC.

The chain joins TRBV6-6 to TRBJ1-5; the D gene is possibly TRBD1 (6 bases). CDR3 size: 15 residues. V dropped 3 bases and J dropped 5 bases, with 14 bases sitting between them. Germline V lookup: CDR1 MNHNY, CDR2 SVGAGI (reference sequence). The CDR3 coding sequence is TGTGCCAGCAGTTATATTCAGGGGTCGGATCAGCCCCAGCATTTT. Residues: CASSYIQGSDQPQHF.